The present entry profiles one T cell receptor (beta chain) with its context. This record belongs to a study of blood T cell repertoires in COVID-19. Background on the study: In each case, the material was cDNA or gDNA derived from T cells, B-cell-depleted T cells, or PBMCs.

V trimming: 5 bases; J trimming: 6 bases; junction bases outside the gene matches: 7. The germline CDR1 and CDR2 sequences are SGHTA and FQGTGA. The CDR3 spans 14 residues. The method was immunoSEQ multiplex PCR; TCRdb's version includes in-frame clones alone and lacks a portion of them. The sample contains under 400,000 clones, roughly 86% of which appear only once. The specimen sequenced was PBMCs or T cells enriched from blood (not recorded which). The rearrangement uses TRBV7-3 and TRBJ2-1; 7 bases are shared with TRBD2. This receptor was taken from a man between 35 and 55 years old in a cohort exposed to, infected with or recovered from COVID-19 (not recorded which). DNA of the CDR3: TGTGCCAGCAGCCCGGGGGGAGCGTCCAATGAGCAGTTCTTC. It translates to CASSPGGASNEQFF.